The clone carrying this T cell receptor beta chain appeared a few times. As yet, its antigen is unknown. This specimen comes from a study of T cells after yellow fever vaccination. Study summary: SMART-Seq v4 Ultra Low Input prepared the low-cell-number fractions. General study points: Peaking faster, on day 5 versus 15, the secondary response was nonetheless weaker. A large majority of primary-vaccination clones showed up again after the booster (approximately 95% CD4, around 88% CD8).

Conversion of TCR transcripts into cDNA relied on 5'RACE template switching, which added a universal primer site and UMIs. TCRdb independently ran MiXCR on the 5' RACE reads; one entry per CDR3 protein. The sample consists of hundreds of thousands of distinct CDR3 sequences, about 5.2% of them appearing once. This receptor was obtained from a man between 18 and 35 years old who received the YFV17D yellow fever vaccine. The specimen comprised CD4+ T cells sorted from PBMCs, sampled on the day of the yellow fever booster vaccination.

DNA of the CDR3: TGTGCCAGCTCGGGGGCCGGGGGCGAGCAGTACGTC. Translation gives CASSGAGGEQYV. The V gene is TRBV18, the J gene TRBJ2-7; D possibly matches TRBD1 or TRBD2 (6 bases each). This CDR3 has 12 amino acids. Deletions cut 6 bases from V and 6 bases from J, with 12 bases between. Looked up from germline, CDR1 is KGHSH and CDR2 is LQKENI.